The present T cell receptor (beta chain) was sequenced within a study of blood T cell repertoires in COVID-19. Authors' analysis steps: Amplifying reference gene primers gave estimates of nucleated cell counts. Profiling relied on immunoSEQ multiplex PCR, and the TCRdb table lists in-frame clones only, not all of them. V and J calls and clone size are those listed in that table; D and trimming were worked out from the DNA. Of over 50,000 clones listed, 75% to 95% are singletons. V lost 8 bases and J lost 3, with 8 bases in between. The CDR3 extends over 11 amino acids. The germline CDR1 and CDR2 sequences are MDHEN and SYDVKM.

Sequenced: peripheral blood. This TCR came from a human donor with active COVID-19. The donor label of this sample is uncertain. V is TRBV28 and J is TRBJ2-7; D is possibly TRBD2 (5 bases). The CDR3 DNA follows: TGTGCCAGCGAGGGTGACTACGAGCAGTACTTC. Amino acids: CASEGDYEQYF.